These T cell receptor beta chains were read from a single sample in a study of neurological immune-mediated disorders. Via MiXCR, TCRdb re-called the 5' RACE reads, giving one row per CDR3 protein. Of 45,000 to 65,000 distinct CDR3 sequences in the sample, about 4% are singletons; the top ten hold 2.5% to 3%. Sequenced sample: PBMCs. Receptors originate from a man in his fifties with multiple sclerosis. The CDR3 runs from the conserved cysteine through the conserved F or W. The D gene is left open where the match is weak. Only part of the rows carry a size: once, few, many, or a class if the clone is expanded.

few,.,TRBJ2-1,17,TRBV12-3/TRBV12-4,CASSFFSGQRSDNEQFF,TGTGCCAGCAGTTTTTTTTCGGGACAACGATCCGACAATGAGCAGTTCTTC
many,.,TRBJ2-6,15,TRBV5-5,CASSLLSSGANVLTF,TGTGCCAGCAGCTTGCTGTCCTCTGGGGCCAACGTCCTGACTTTC
many,TRBD1,TRBJ1-5,14,TRBV20-1,CSAREGTALGPQNF,TGCAGTGCTAGAGAAGGGACAGCGTTAGGGCCCCAGAATTTT
many,.,TRBJ2-7,13,TRBV7-6,CASSSGRNYEQYF,TGTGCCAGCAGCTCGGGACGAAACTACGAGCAGTACTTC
many,.,TRBJ1-1,14,TRBV11-2,CASSRQRTNTEAFF,TGTGCCAGCAGCCGCCAAAGAACGAACACTGAAGCTTTCTTT
few,TRBD1,TRBJ2-1,13,TRBV12-3/TRBV12-4,CASRPGQYNEQFF,TGTGCCAGCAGGCCGGGACAGTACAATGAGCAGTTCTTC
many,.,TRBJ2-5,12,TRBV6-5,CASGPDKETQYF,TGTGCCAGCGGACCGGACAAAGAGACCCAGTACTTC
many,.,TRBJ2-1,14,TRBV7-9,CASSLTSGDNEQFF,TGTGCCAGCAGCTTAACCAGCGGCGACAATGAGCAGTTCTTC
many,.,TRBJ1-1,13,TRBV7-6,CASSQPSDFEAFF,TGTGCCAGCAGCCAACCCTCGGACTTCGAAGCTTTCTTT
many,TRBD2,TRBJ2-3,14,TRBV28,CASRRRDYTDTQYF,TGTGCCAGCAGGAGACGGGACTACACAGATACGCAGTATTTT
many,.,TRBJ1-5,14,TRBV3-1,CASSNRAGNQPQHF,TGTGCCAGCAGCAATAGAGCGGGCAATCAGCCCCAGCATTTT
.,TRBD1,TRBJ2-7,14,TRBV20-1,CSAKGTGKTYEQYF,TGCAGTGCGAAGGGGACAGGGAAAACCTACGAGCAGTACTTC
many,TRBD2,TRBJ2-4,14,TRBV28,CASSRGGAENIQYF,TGTGCCAGCAGCCGCGGGGGGGCGGAAAACATTCAGTACTTC
many,TRBD1,TRBJ1-4,17,TRBV6-6,CASSYRLSAGGPEKLFF,TGTGCCAGCAGTTACAGGTTATCGGCAGGGGGCCCCGAAAAACTGTTTTTT
many,.,TRBJ2-7,14,TRBV5-1,CASRFRTGPYEQYF,TGCGCCAGCAGGTTCCGGACGGGACCCTACGAGCAGTACTTC
many,TRBD2,TRBJ2-1,15,TRBV6-5,CASSRDVAGGSEQFF,TGTGCCAGCAGCCGCGATGTGGCGGGAGGGAGTGAGCAGTTCTTC
few,TRBD2,TRBJ2-1,16,TRBV5-5,CASSLVRPSGRNEQFF,TGTGCCAGCAGCTTGGTTCGGCCTAGCGGGAGGAATGAGCAGTTCTTC
many,TRBD2,TRBJ2-2,16,TRBV12-3/TRBV12-4,CASSPQGTSVTGELFF,TGTGCCAGCAGTCCACAAGGGACTAGCGTTACCGGGGAGCTGTTTTTT
many,.,TRBJ2-7,14,TRBV7-2,CASSLRREDYEQYF,TGTGCCAGCAGCTTACGTAGGGAGGACTACGAGCAGTACTTC
many,.,TRBJ1-2,14,TRBV7-2,CASSLNEGNYGYTF,TGTGCCAGCAGCTTGAATGAGGGGAACTATGGCTACACCTTC
.,TRBD2,TRBJ2-5,16,TRBV7-6,CASSLEGSGGVETQYF,TGTGCCAGCAGCTTAGAGGGTAGCGGGGGGGTAGAGACCCAGTACTTC
many,TRBD1,TRBJ2-7,12,TRBV29-1,CSVGGQFYEQYF,TGCAGCGTTGGGGGACAGTTCTACGAGCAGTACTTC
few,TRBD2,TRBJ2-7,12,TRBV14,CASSLGLLEQYF,TGTGCCAGCAGCCTGGGACTATTAGAGCAGTACTTC
many,.,TRBJ1-3,15,TRBV5-1,CASSLAQGSGNTIYF,TGCGCCAGCAGCTTGGCCCAGGGCTCTGGAAACACCATATATTTT
many,TRBD1,TRBJ2-7,16,TRBV5-1,CASSLGGTGGIYEQYF,TGCGCCAGCAGCTTGGGGGGGACAGGGGGTATCTACGAGCAGTACTTC
many,.,TRBJ2-2,18,TRBV20-1,CSARDFVGRPASPGELFF,TGCAGTGCTAGAGATTTTGTAGGCAGACCCGCTTCCCCCGGGGAGCTGTTTTTT
few,.,TRBJ1-5,15,TRBV20-1,CSADQPGRGKQPQHF,TGCAGTGCTGACCAACCAGGGAGGGGCAAGCAGCCCCAGCATTTT
many,TRBD2,TRBJ2-7,17,TRBV9,CASSLSPGTSGKYEQYF,TGTGCCAGCAGCCTTTCACCCGGGACTAGCGGGAAATACGAGCAGTACTTC
.,TRBD1,TRBJ2-4,15,TRBV14,CASSQRDTGGLIQYF,TGTGCCAGCAGCCAACGGGATACAGGGGGCCTCATTCAGTACTTC
many,.,TRBJ2-6,16,TRBV15,CATSRDGNSGANVLTF,TGTGCCACCAGCAGAGACGGGAACTCTGGGGCCAACGTCCTGACTTTC
many,.,TRBJ1-2,10,TRBV29-1,CSVEGVGYTF,TGCAGCGTGGAGGGGGTTGGCTACACCTTC
many,.,TRBJ2-7,15,TRBV6-5,CASSRSWDGINEQYF,TGTGCCAGCAGTAGGAGTTGGGACGGCATCAACGAGCAGTACTTC
many,TRBD1,TRBJ1-1,14,TRBV6-1,CASRATGGGTEAFF,TGTGCCAGCAGGGCTACAGGGGGAGGCACTGAAGCTTTCTTT
many,.,TRBJ2-2,15,TRBV7-2,CASSSGLSNTGELFF,TGTGCCAGCAGCAGTGGACTCTCGAACACCGGGGAGCTGTTTTTT
many,.,TRBJ2-3,15,TRBV7-9,CASSFGLDTTDTQYF,TGTGCCAGCAGCTTCGGGCTAGACACCACAGATACGCAGTATTTT
.,TRBD2,TRBJ2-1,22,TRBV10-3,CAISEVDGRGTSGRAEYNEQFF,TGTGCCATCAGTGAGGTAGATGGTCGGGGGACTAGCGGGAGGGCCGAGTACAATGAGCAGTTCTTC
many,.,TRBJ1-5,14,TRBV12-3/TRBV12-4,CASSLAGYNQPQHF,TGTGCCAGCAGTTTAGCAGGGTACAATCAGCCCCAGCATTTT
many,TRBD1,TRBJ1-2,13,TRBV28,CASSFRGYYGYTF,TGTGCCAGCAGTTTCAGGGGGTACTATGGCTACACCTTC
.,TRBD1,TRBJ2-7,14,TRBV5-1,CASSSGQGGKEQYF,TGCGCCAGCAGCTCGGGACAGGGGGGAAAGGAGCAGTACTTC
many,TRBD2,TRBJ2-5,16,TRBV6-4,CASSDPWEGPQETQYF,TGTGCCAGCAGTGACCCTTGGGAGGGGCCTCAAGAGACCCAGTACTTC
many,TRBD1,TRBJ1-2,14,TRBV5-6,CASSLVGGDYGYTF,TGTGCCAGCAGCTTGGTAGGGGGCGACTATGGCTACACCTTC
few,.,TRBJ2-3,14,TRBV6-6,CASSYGTYTDTQYF,TGTGCCAGCAGTTACGGCACATACACAGATACGCAGTATTTT